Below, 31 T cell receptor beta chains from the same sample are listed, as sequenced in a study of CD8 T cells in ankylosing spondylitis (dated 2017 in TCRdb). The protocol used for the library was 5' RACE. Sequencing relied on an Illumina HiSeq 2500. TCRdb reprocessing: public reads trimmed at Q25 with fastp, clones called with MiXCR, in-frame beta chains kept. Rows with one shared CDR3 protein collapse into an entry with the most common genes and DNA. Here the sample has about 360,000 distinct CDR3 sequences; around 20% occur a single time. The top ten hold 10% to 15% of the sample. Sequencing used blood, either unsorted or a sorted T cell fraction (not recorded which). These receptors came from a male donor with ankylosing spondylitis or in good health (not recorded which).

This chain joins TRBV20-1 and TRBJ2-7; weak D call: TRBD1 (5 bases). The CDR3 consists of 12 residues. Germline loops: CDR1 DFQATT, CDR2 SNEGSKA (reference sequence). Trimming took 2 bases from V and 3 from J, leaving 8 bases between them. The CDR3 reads CSARFQGYEQYF. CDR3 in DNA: TGCAGTGCTAGATTTCAGGGCTACGAGCAGTACTTC.

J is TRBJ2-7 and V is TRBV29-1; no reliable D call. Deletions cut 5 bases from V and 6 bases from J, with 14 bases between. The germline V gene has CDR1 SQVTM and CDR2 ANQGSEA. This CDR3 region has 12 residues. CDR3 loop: CSVTGPLGEQYF. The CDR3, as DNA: TGCAGCGTTACGGGCCCCTTAGGCGAGCAGTACTTC.

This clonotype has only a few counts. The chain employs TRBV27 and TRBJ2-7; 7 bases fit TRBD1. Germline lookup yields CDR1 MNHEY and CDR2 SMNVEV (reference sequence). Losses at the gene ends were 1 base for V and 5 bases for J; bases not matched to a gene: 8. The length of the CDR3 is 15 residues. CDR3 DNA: TGTGCCAGCAGTTTATTTAGACAGGGTCGGGACGAGCAGTACTTC. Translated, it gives CASSLFRQGRDEQYF.

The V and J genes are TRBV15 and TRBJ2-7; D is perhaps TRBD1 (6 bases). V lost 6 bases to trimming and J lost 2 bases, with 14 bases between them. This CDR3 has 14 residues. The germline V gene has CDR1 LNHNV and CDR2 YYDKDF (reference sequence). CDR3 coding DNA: TGTGCCACCAGGGAGTTCGGACAGACCTACGAGCAGTACTTC. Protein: CATREFGQTYEQYF.

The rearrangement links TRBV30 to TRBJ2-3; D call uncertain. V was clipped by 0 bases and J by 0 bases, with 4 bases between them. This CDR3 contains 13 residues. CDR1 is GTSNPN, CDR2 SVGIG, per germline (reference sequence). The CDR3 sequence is CAWSVTSTDTQYF. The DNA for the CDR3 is TGTGCCTGGAGTGTAACTAGCACAGATACGCAGTATTTT.

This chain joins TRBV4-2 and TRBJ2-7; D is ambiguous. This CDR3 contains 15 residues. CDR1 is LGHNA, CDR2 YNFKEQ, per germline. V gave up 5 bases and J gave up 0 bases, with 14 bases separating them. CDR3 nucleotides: TGTGCCAGCAGCAGTTTCGTAGGCTCCTCCTACGAGCAGTACTTC. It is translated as CASSSFVGSSYEQYF.

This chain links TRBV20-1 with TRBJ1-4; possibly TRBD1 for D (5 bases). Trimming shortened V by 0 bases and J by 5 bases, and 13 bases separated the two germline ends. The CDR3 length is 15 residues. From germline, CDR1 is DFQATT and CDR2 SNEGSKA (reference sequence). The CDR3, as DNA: TGCAGTGCTAGAGATCTCGCAGGGACCAATGAAAAACTGTTTTTT. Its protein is CSARDLAGTNEKLFF.

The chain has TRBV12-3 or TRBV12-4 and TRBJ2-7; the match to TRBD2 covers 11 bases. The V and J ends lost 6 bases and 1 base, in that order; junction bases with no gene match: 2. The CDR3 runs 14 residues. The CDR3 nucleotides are TGTGCCAGCAGGGGGACTAGCGGATCCTACGAGCAGTACTTC. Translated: CASRGTSGSYEQYF.

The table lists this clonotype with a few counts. This CDR3 reads CASSIGTGPQETQYF. The CDR3 nucleotides are TGTGCCAGTAGTATTGGGACAGGGCCCCAAGAGACCCAGTACTTC. The chain has TRBV19 and TRBJ2-5, with 9 positions matching TRBD1. The CDR3 is 15 residues long. CDR1 LNHDA and CDR2 SQIVND come from the germline V gene (reference sequence). Trimming at V came to 3 bases and at J to 1 base, leaving 3 bases not matched to a gene.

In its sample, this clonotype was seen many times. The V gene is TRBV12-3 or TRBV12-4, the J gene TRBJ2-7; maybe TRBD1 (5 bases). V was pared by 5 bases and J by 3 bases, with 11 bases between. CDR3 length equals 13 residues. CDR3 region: CASSQTANYEQYF. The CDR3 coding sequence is TGTGCCAGCAGTCAGACAGCAAACTACGAGCAGTACTTC.

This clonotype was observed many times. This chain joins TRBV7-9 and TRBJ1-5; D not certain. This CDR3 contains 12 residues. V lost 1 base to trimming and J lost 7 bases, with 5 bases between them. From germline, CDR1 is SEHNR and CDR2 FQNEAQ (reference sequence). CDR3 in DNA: TGTGCCAGCAGCTTAGGCAGCCAGCCCCAGCATTTT. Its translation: CASSLGSQPQHF.

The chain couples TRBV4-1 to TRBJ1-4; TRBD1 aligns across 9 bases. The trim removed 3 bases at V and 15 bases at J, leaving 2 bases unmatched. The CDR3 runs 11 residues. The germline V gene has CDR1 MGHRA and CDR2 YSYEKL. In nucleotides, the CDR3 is TGCGCCAGCAGCCAGGGACAGGGTTTGTTTTTT. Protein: CASSQGQGLFF.

The CDR3 region is CASSQGRGQYEQFF. CDR3 coding DNA: TGTGCCAGCAGCCAAGGCAGGGGGCAATATGAGCAGTTCTTC. The rearrangement uses TRBV3-1 and TRBJ2-1; 8 bases are a match to TRBD1. With V trimmed by 1 base and J by 8 bases, 4 bases remained unmatched. Germline V gives CDR1 LGHDT, CDR2 YNNKEL (reference sequence). The CDR3 covers 14 residues.

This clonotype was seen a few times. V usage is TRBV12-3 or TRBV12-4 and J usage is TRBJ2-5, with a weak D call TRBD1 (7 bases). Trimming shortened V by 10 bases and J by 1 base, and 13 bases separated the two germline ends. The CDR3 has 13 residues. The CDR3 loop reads CATGGQFQETQYF. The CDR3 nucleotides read TGTGCCACCGGGGGACAGTTCCAAGAGACCCAGTACTTC.

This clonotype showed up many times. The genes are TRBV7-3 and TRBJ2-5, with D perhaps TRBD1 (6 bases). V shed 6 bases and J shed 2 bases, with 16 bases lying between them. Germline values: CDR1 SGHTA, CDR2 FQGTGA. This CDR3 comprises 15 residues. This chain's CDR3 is CASRPKNGQQETQYF. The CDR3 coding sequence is TGTGCCAGCAGACCTAAAAATGGACAGCAAGAGACCCAGTACTTC.

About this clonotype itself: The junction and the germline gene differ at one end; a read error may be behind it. For the CDR3, the DNA is TGTGCCATCAGTTCGGGGTATGCGGGGGGGCTAAAGGATACGCAGTATTTT. Protein sequence: CAISSGYAGGLKDTQYF. The V call is TRBV6-2 or TRBV6-3, the J call TRBJ2-3, with TRBD2 matching over 9 bases. The CDR3 covers 17 residues. CDR1 is MNHEY, CDR2 SVGEGT, per germline.

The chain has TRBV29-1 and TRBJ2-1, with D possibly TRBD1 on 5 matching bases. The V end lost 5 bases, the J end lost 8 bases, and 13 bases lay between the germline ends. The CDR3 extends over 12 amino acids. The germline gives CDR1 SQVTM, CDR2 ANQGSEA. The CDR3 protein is CSVIPQGDEQFF. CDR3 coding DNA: TGCAGCGTTATTCCGCAGGGTGATGAGCAGTTCTTC.

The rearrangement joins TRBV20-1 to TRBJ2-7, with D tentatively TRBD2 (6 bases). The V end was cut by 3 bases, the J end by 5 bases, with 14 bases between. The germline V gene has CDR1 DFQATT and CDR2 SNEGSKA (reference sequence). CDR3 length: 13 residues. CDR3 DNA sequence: TGCAGTGCTAGGGGGTTCGGGGGAAACGAGCAGTACTTC. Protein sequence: CSARGFGGNEQYF.

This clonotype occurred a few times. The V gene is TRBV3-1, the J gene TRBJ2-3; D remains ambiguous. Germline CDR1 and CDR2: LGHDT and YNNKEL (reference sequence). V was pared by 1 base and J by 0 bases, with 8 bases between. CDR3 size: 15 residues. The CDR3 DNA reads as TGTGCCAGCAGCCAAGGATGGAGTAGCACAGATACGCAGTATTTT. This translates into CASSQGWSSTDTQYF.

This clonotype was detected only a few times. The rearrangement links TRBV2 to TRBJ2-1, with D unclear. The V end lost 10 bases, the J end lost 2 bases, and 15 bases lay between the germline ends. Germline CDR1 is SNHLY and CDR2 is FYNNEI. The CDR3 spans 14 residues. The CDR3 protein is CATPGHPPYNEQFF. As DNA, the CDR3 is TGTGCCACCCCCGGGCATCCCCCCTACAATGAGCAGTTCTTC.

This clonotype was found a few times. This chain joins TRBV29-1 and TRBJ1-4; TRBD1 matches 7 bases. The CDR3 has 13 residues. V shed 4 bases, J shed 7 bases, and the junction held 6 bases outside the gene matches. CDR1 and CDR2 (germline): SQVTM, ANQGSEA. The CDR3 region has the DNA TGCAGCGTTGTAGAGACAGGGACTGAAAAACTGTTTTTT. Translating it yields CSVVETGTEKLFF. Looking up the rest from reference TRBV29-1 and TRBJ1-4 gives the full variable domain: SAVISQKPSRDICQRGTSLTIQCQVDSQVTMMFWYRQQPGQSLTLIATANQGSEATYESGFVIDKFPISRPNLTFSTLTVSNMSPEDSSIYLCSVVETGTEKLFFGSGTQLSVL.

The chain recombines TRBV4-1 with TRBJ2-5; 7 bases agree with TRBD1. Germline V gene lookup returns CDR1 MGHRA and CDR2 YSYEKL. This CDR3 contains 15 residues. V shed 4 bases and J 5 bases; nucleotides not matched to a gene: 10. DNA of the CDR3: TGCGCCAGCAGCCTCGGGACAGTCGGTTTGGAGACCCAGTACTTC. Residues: CASSLGTVGLETQYF.

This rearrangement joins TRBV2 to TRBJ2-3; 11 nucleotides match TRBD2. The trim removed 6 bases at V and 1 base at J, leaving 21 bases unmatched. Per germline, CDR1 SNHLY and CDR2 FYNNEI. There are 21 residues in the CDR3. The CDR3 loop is CASSFPLMTSGAPLGTDTQYF. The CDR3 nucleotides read TGTGCCAGCAGCTTCCCACTGATGACTAGCGGGGCGCCCCTTGGCACAGATACGCAGTATTTT.

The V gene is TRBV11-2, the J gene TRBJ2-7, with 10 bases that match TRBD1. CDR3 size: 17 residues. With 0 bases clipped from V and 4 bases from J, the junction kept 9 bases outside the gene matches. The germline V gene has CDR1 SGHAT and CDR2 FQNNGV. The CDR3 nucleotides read TGTGCCAGCAGCTTAGAATACGCCGGGACAGGGGTTTACGAGCAGTACTTC. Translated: CASSLEYAGTGVYEQYF.

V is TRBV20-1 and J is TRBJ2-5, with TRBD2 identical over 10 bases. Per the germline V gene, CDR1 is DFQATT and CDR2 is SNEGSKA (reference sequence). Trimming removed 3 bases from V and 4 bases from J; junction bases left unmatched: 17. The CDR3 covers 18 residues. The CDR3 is CSASVSGGGVEIPETQYF. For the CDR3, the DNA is TGCAGTGCTAGTGTCAGCGGGGGGGGTGTTGAAATCCCAGAGACCCAGTACTTC.

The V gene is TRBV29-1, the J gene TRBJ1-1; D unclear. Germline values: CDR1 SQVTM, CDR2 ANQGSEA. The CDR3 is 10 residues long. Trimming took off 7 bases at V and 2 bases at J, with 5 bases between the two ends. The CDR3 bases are TGCAGCGGAGGCAACACTGAAGCTTTCTTT. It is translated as CSGGNTEAFF.

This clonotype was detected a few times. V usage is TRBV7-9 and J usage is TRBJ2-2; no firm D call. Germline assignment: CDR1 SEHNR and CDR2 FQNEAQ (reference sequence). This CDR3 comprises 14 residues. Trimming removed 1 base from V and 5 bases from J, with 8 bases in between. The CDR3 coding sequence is TGTGCCAGCAGCTTAGTTTCGGTTACCGGGGAGCTGTTTTTT. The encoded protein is CASSLVSVTGELFF.

CDR3: CASSGRDTRGGEQYF. In DNA, the CDR3 is TGCGCCAGCAGCGGCCGGGACACCCGGGGGGGCGAGCAGTACTTC. The chain combines TRBV5-1 with TRBJ2-7, with 8 nucleotides matching TRBD2. This CDR3 region has 15 residues. Germline V gene sequence: CDR1 SGHRS, CDR2 YFSETQ. After removal of 4 bases from V and 6 bases from J, the junction contained 12 bases not matched to a gene.

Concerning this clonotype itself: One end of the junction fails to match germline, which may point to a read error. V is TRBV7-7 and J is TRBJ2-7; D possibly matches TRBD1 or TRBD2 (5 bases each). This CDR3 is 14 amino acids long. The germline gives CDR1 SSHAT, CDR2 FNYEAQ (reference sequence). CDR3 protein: CASSPYLGAYEQYF. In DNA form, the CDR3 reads TGTGCTAGCAGCCCATACTTGGGGGCCTACGAGCAGTACTTC.

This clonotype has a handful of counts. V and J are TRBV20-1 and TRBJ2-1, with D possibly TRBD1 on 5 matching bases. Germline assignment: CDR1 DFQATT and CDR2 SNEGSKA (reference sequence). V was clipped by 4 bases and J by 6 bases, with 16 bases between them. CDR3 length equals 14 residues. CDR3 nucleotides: TGCAGTGCTACCCCCGAGGCAGGGCCCAATGAGCAGTTCTTC. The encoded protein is CSATPEAGPNEQFF.

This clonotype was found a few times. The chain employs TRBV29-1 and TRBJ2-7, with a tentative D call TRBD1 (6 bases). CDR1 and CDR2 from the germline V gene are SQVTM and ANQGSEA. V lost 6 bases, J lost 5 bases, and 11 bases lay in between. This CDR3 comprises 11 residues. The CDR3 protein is CSVFGGHEQYF. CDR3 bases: TGCAGCGTCTTTGGGGGCCACGAGCAGTACTTC.